This entry describes one T cell receptor beta chain. The sample originates from a study of patients and donors after allogeneic stem cell transplantation. TCRdb passed the RT-PCR reads through MiXCR, listing each CDR3 protein once. The repertoire has some 200,000 distinct CDR3 sequences, roughly 40% of them found once; the top ten carry about 33%. This clonotype was sampled from a human donor who was either an allogeneic HSCT recipient or a stem cell or donor lymphocyte infusion donor (not recorded which). It is not recorded whose cells these are; they may come from a transplant donor. The sequenced material came from blood, either unsorted or a sorted T cell fraction (not recorded which).

The CDR3 nucleotides are TGTGCCAGCAGCCCCCTGCGGGCGACAGGACTGAACACTGAAGCTTTCTTT. Translating it yields CASSPLRATGLNTEAFF. The V and J genes are TRBV4-2 and TRBJ1-1, with D maybe TRBD1 (6 bases). This CDR3 region has 17 residues. The V end was cut by 4 bases, the J end by 0 bases, with 18 bases between. CDR1 is LGHNA and CDR2 is YNFKEQ in the germline V gene.